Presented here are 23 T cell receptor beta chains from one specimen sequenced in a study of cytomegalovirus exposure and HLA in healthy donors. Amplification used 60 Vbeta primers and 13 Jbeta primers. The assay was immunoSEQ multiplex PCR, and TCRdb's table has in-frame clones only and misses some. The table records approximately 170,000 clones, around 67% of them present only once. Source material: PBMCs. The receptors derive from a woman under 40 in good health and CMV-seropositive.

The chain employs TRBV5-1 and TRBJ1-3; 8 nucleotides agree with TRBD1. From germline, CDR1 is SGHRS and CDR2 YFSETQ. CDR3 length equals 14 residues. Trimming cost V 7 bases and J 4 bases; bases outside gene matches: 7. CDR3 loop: CASSPGGAGNTIYF. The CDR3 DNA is TGCGCCAGCTCTCCAGGGGGCGCAGGAAACACCATATATTTT. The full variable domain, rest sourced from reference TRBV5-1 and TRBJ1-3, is KAGVTQTPRYLIKTRGQQVTLSCSPISGHRSVSWYQQTPGQGLQFLFEYFSETQRNKGNFPGRFSGRQFSNSRSEMNVSTLELGDSALYLCASSPGGAGNTIYFGEGSWLTVV.

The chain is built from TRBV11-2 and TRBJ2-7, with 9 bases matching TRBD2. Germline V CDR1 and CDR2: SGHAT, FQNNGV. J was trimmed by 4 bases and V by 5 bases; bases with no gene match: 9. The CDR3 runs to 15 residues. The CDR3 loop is CASSRGAGGGYEQYF. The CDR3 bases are TGTGCCAGCAGCAGGGGGGCGGGAGGGGGATACGAGCAGTACTTC.

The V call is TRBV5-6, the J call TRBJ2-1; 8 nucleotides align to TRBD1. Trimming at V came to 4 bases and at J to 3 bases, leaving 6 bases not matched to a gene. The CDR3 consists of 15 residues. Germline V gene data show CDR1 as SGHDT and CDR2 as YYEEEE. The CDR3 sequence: CASSHGTGDYNEQFF. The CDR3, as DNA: TGTGCCAGCAGCCACGGGACAGGAGACTACAATGAGCAGTTCTTC.

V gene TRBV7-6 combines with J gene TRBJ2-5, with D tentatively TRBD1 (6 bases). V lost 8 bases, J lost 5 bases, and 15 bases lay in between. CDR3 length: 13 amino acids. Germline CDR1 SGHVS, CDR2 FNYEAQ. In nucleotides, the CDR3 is TGTGCCAGCGAAAGGGGGTCGGGGGAGACCCAGTACTTC. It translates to CASERGSGETQYF.

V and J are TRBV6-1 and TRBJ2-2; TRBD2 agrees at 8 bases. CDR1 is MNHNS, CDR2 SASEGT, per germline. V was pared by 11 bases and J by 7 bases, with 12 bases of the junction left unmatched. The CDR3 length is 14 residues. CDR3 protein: CAGGLAGDIGELFF. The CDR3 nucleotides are TGTGCCGGAGGACTAGCCGGAGATATCGGGGAGCTGTTTTTT.

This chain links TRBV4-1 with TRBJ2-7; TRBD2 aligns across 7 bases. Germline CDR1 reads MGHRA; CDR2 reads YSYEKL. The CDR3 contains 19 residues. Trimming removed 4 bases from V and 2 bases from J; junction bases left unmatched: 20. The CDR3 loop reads CASSRRSGRVSGAPYEQYF. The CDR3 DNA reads TGCGCCAGCAGCCGGAGATCGGGACGTGTAAGCGGGGCACCCTACGAGCAGTACTTC.

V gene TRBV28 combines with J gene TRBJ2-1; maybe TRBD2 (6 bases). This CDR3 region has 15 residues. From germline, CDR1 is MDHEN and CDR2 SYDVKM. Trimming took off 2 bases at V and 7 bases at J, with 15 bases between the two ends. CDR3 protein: CASSLERGMRNEQFF. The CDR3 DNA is TGTGCCAGCAGTTTAGAGCGCGGGATGAGGAATGAGCAGTTCTTC. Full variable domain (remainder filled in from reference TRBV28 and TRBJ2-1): DVKVTQSSRYLVKRTGEKVFLECVQDMDHENMFWYRQDPGLGLRLIYFSYDVKMKEKGDIPEGYSVSREKKERFSLILESASTNQTSMYLCASSLERGMRNEQFFGPGTRLTVL.

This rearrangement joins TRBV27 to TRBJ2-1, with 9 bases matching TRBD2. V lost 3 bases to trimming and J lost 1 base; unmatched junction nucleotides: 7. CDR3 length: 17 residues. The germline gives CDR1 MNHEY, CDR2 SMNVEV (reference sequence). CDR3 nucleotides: TGTGCCAGCAGTTTTATCCGACTAGCGGATTCCTACAATGAGCAGTTCTTC. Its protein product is CASSFIRLADSYNEQFF.

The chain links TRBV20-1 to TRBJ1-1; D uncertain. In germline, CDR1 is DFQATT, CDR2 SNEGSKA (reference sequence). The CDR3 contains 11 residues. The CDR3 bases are TGCAGCCAGTTGGGCCCTAATGAAGCTTTCTTT. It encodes CSQLGPNEAFF.

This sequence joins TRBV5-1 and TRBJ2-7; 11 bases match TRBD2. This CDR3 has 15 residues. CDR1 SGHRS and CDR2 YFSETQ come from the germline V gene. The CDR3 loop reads CASSPDASGRPHMTV. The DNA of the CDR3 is TGCGCCAGCAGCCCCGATGCTAGCGGGAGGCCCCATATGACTGTC.

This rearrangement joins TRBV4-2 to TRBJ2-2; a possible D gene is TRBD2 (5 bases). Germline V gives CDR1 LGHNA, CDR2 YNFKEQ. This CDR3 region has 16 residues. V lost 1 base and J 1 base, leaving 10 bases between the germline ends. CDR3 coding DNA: TGTGCCAGCAGCCAAGTTAGCGAGCGGAACACCGGGGAGCTGTTTTTT. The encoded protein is CASSQVSERNTGELFF.

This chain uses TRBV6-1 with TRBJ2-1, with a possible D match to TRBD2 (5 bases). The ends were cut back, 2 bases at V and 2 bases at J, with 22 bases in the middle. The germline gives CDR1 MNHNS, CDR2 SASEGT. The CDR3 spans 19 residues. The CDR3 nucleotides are TGTGCCAGCAGTGAACTCACCCGGGGAGTCTTTAGCCCCTACAATGAGCAGTTCTTC. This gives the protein CASSELTRGVFSPYNEQFF.

The chain's CDR3 is CASSGSTAGEQYF. CDR3 in DNA: TGTGCCAGCAGCGGGTCGACGGCGGGCGAGCAGTACTTC. V is TRBV9 and J is TRBJ2-7, with D possibly matching TRBD2 (5 bases). CDR1 is SGDLS, CDR2 YYNGEE, per germline. CDR3 length: 13 amino acids. The V end lost 3 bases, the J end lost 6 bases, and 13 bases lay between the germline ends.

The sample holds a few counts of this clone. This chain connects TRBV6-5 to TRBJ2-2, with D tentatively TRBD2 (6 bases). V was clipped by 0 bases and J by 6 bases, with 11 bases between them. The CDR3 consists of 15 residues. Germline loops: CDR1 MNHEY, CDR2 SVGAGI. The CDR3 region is CASSYSAGGAGELFF. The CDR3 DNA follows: TGTGCCAGCAGTTACTCGGCAGGAGGGGCCGGGGAGCTGTTTTTT.

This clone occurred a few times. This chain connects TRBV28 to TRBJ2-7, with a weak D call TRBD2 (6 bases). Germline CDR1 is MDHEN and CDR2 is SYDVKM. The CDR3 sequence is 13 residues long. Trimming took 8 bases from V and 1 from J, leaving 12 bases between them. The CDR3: CASGVGTSYEQYF. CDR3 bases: TGTGCCAGCGGGGTTGGGACTTCCTACGAGCAGTACTTC.

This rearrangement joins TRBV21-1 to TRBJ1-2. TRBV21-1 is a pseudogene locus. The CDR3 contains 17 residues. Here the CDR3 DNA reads TGTGCCAGCAGCCCCATCGAGAGGGTGAAAACCAACTATGGCTACACCTTC. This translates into CASSPIERVKTNYGYTF.

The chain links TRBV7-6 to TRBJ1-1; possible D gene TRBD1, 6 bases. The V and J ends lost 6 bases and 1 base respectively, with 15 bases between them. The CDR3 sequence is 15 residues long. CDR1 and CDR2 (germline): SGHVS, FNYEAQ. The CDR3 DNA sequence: TGTGCCAGCAGTTTATTAGGGGACACGAACACTGAAGCTTTCTTT. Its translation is CASSLLGDTNTEAFF. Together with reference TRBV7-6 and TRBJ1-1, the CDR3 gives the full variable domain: GAGVSQSPRYKVTKRGQDVALRCDPISGHVSLYWYRQALGQGPEFLTYFNYEAQQDKSGLPNDRFSAERPEGSISTLTIQRTEQRDSAMYRCASSLLGDTNTEAFFGQGTRLTVV.

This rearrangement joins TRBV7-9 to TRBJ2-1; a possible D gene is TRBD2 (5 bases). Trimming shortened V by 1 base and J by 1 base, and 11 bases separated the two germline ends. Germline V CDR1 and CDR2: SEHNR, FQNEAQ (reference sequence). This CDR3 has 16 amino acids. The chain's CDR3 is CASSLGLALSYNEQFF. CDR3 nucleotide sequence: TGTGCCAGCAGCTTAGGGTTAGCGCTTTCCTACAATGAGCAGTTCTTC.

The CDR3 spells CASSVSGRADEQYF. CDR3 bases: TGTGCCAGCAGCGTTAGCGGGAGGGCCGACGAGCAGTACTTC. The chain carries TRBV9 and TRBJ2-7; 11 bases match TRBD2. The CDR3 runs 14 residues. CDR1 is SGDLS, CDR2 YYNGEE, per germline. Trimming took 2 bases from V and 5 from J; bases not matched to a gene: 3. The full variable domain, with the rest looked up from reference TRBV9 and TRBJ2-7, is DSGVTQTPKHLITATGQRVTLRCSPRSGDLSVYWYQQSLDQGLQFLIQYYNGEERAKGNILERFSAQQFPDLHSELNLSSLELGDSALYFCASSVSGRADEQYFGPGTRLTVT.

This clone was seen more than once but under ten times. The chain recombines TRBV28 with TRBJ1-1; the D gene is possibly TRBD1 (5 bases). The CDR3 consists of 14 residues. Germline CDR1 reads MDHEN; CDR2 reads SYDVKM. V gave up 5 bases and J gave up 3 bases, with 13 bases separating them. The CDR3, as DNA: TGTGCCAGCAGTCCCCGTGGGGGGTACACTGAAGCTTTCTTT. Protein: CASSPRGGYTEAFF.

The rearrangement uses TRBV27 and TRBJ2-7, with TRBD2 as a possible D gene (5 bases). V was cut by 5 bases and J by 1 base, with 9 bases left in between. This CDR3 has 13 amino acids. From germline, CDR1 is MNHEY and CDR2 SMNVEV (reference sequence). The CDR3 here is CASSRGPSYEQYF. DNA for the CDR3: TGTGCCAGCAGTCGCGGGCCTTCCTACGAGCAGTACTTC.

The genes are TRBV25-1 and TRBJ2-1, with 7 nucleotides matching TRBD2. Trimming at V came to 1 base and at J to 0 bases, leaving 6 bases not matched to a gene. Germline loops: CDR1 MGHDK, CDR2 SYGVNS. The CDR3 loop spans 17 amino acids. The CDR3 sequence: CASSESGREGSYNEQFF. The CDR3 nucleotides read TGTGCCAGCAGTGAATCGGGCAGGGAGGGCTCCTACAATGAGCAGTTCTTC.

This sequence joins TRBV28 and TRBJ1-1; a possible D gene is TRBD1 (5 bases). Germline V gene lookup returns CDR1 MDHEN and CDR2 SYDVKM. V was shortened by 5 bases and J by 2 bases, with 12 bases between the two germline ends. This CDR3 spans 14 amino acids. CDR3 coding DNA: TGTGCCAGCAGTATGACAGATACTAACACTGAAGCTTTCTTT. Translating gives CASSMTDTNTEAFF.